The text below deals with one T cell receptor (beta chain). Trimming removed 9 bases at V and 3 bases at J, with 11 bases between. The length of the CDR3 is 13 residues. Germline loops: CDR1 LNHDA, CDR2 SQIVND (reference sequence). The participants were between about 18 and 90 years old and came from under 25 US areas. Sequencing was performed with immunoSEQ multiplex PCR; in TCRdb, only in-frame clones are kept and a portion is missing. The sample lists about 190,000 clones, around 84% seen once, with approximately 3% in the top ten. This record comes from a study of blood T cell repertoires in COVID-19. Background on the study: Nucleic acid was either cDNA or gDNA, and it came from T cells, B-cell-depleted T cells, or PBMCs.

The chain has TRBV19 and TRBJ2-2; D perhaps matches TRBD1 (6 bases). The sample was PBMCs or T cells enriched from blood (not recorded which). This sequence originates from a woman aged 30 to 39 who had been exposed to COVID-19. Here the CDR3 reads CASQGSYTGELFF. The CDR3 DNA reads as TGTGCCAGCCAGGGGTCCTACACCGGGGAGCTGTTTTTT.